A single sample is the source of the 22 T cell receptor beta chains below, sequenced in a study of CD8 T cells in Susac syndrome. The authors reverse transcribed roughly 0.5 to 1 ug RNA with random hexamers. TCRdb reanalysed the immunoSEQ multiplex PCR reads using MiXCR and keeps one entry per CDR3 protein. The repertoire holds approximately 260,000 distinct CDR3 sequences, with about 96% as singletons. Material for sequencing was CD4+ T cells from PBMCs. The receptor source for this set is a human donor with Susac syndrome.

The rearrangement joins TRBV28 to TRBJ2-7; no reliable D call. The germline gives CDR1 MDHEN, CDR2 SYDVKM. This CDR3 comprises 15 residues. V dropped 3 bases and J dropped 5 bases, with 17 bases sitting between them. The DNA for the CDR3 is TGTGCCAGCAGTTTCTCCGGGCCACCTAGAAACGAGCAGTACTTC. It codes for CASSFSGPPRNEQYF.

The chain has TRBV10-3 and TRBJ2-5; TRBD2 aligns across 10 bases. After removal of 4 bases from V and 2 bases from J, the junction contained 7 bases not matched to a gene. This CDR3 region has 16 residues. CDR1 is ENHRY and CDR2 is SYGVKD in the germline V gene. The CDR3 protein is CAISVQPSGSQETQYF. For the CDR3, the DNA is TGTGCCATCAGTGTTCAGCCTAGCGGGAGTCAAGAGACCCAGTACTTC.

On this clonotype itself: One junction end disagrees with the germline gene, perhaps due to a read error. The J gene is TRBJ2-3, the V gene TRBV20-1; 7 positions agree with TRBD2. Germline V CDR1 and CDR2: DFQATT, SNEGSKA (reference sequence). CDR3 size: 18 residues. CDR3 sequence: CSARFRAVSRESRDTQYF. The CDR3 bases are TGCAGTGCTAGGTTCCGAGCGGTTTCGCGGGAGAGCAGAGATACGCAGTATTTT.

The chain uses TRBV5-1 and TRBJ2-5, with TRBD2 matching over 8 bases. J gave up 4 bases and V 0 bases, and 11 bases lay outside the gene matches. There are 17 residues in the CDR3. Germline CDR1 and CDR2: SGHRS and YFSETQ. CDR3 nucleotide sequence: TGCGCCAGCAGCTTGGGGGCGGGTAGCGGGACGTCAGAGACCCAGTACTTC. Translating it yields CASSLGAGSGTSETQYF. Full variable domain (remainder filled in from reference TRBV5-1 and TRBJ2-5): KAGVTQTPRYLIKTRGQQVTLSCSPISGHRSVSWYQQTPGQGLQFLFEYFSETQRNKGNFPGRFSGRQFSNSRSEMNVSTLELGDSALYLCASSLGAGSGTSETQYFGPGTRLLVL.

The chain recombines TRBV13 with TRBJ2-7; 12 bases line up with TRBD2. CDR3 length equals 17 residues. CDR1 and CDR2 (germline): PRHDT, FYEKMQ (reference sequence). V lost 4 bases, J lost 6 bases, and 13 bases stayed unmatched. CDR3 coding DNA: TGTGCCAGCAGCTCCTATCCACTAGCGGGAGGACGGAGCGAGCAGTACTTC. Amino acids: CASSSYPLAGGRSEQYF.

This chain links TRBV6-1 with TRBJ2-3; the D is unclear. V dropped 6 bases and J dropped 3 bases, with 16 bases sitting between them. The CDR3 totals 15 residues. Germline CDR1 and CDR2: MNHNS and SASEGT. CDR3 sequence (DNA): TGTGCCAGCAGCGCGCTACCAACCCCGACAGATACGCAGTATTTT. It specifies CASSALPTPTDTQYF.

This rearrangement joins TRBV5-1 to TRBJ2-4; TRBD1 matches at 9 bases. Germline V gene data show CDR1 as SGHRS and CDR2 as YFSETQ. The CDR3 has 13 residues. V lost 5 bases and J lost 5; bases outside the gene matches: 2. The DNA of the CDR3 is TGCGCCAGCAGACGGACAGGGGAAAACATTCAGTACTTC. This codes for CASRRTGENIQYF.

The rearrangement uses TRBV6-1 and TRBJ2-4, with TRBD2 as a possible D gene (6 bases). With 5 bases removed from V and 1 base from J, the gap between germline ends came to 15 bases. The CDR3 runs 16 residues. CDR1 is MNHNS and CDR2 is SASEGT in the germline V gene. For the CDR3, the DNA is TGTGCCAGCAGTCCTCAGCGGGTTTTGGCCAAAAACATTCAGTACTTC. Its protein product is CASSPQRVLAKNIQYF.

V and J are TRBV20-1 and TRBJ1-2, with 7 bases matching TRBD1. The CDR3 length is 14 residues. Trimming took 6 bases from V and 3 from J; bases not matched to a gene: 10. Per germline, CDR1 DFQATT and CDR2 SNEGSKA (reference sequence). The CDR3 sequence is CSALQGSDYYGYTF. The CDR3 nucleotides read TGCAGTGCCTTACAGGGGAGTGATTACTATGGCTACACCTTC.

The V call is TRBV10-3, the J call TRBJ2-6, with a weak D call TRBD1 (5 bases). The V and J ends lost 3 bases and 0 bases respectively, with 12 bases between them. Germline lookup yields CDR1 ENHRY and CDR2 SYGVKD. This CDR3 is 17 amino acids long. CDR3 sequence: CAISDAGPSSGANVLTF. The CDR3 DNA sequence: TGTGCCATCAGTGACGCAGGGCCTAGCTCTGGGGCCAACGTCCTGACTTTC.

The chain has TRBV24-1 and TRBJ1-5, with TRBD1 as a possible D gene (5 bases). Germline CDR1 is KGHDR and CDR2 is SFDVKD. This CDR3 is 14 amino acids long. The V gene lost 4 bases and the J gene lost 4 bases, with 10 bases spanning the gap. The CDR3 reads CATSERQMNQPQHF. In DNA form, the CDR3 reads TGTGCCACCAGTGAAAGACAGATGAATCAGCCCCAGCATTTT.

The rearrangement links TRBV29-1 to TRBJ2-2; 7 bases agree with TRBD2. The CDR3 covers 13 residues. Per germline, CDR1 SQVTM and CDR2 ANQGSEA. Losses at the gene ends were 5 bases for V and 2 bases for J; bases not matched to a gene: 2. The CDR3 spells CSVTSVNTGELFF. CDR3 DNA: TGCAGCGTTACTAGCGTTAACACCGGGGAGCTGTTTTTT.

The chain uses TRBV7-6 and TRBJ2-5; 12 positions match TRBD2. Germline CDR1 reads SGHVS; CDR2 reads FNYEAQ. The CDR3 has 16 amino acids. J gave up 5 bases and V 5 bases, and 9 bases lay outside the gene matches. In DNA form, the CDR3 reads TGTGCCAGCAGCCCCCGGACTAGCGGGACGGGGGAGACCCAGTACTTC. It translates to CASSPRTSGTGETQYF.

This chain joins TRBV18 and TRBJ1-2; 7 bases map to TRBD1. The CDR3 covers 14 residues. Per germline, CDR1 KGHSH and CDR2 LQKENI. The V segment lost 3 bases and the J segment 4 bases; nucleotides outside the gene matches: 5. In DNA, the CDR3 is TGTGCCAGCTCACCTACCGGGACAGTCTATGGCTACACCTTC. Residues: CASSPTGTVYGYTF.

The chain is built from TRBV7-9 and TRBJ2-1; a possible D gene is TRBD1 (5 bases). V was cut by 1 base and J by 6 bases, with 10 bases left in between. The CDR3 is 14 amino acids. CDR1 and CDR2 (germline): SEHNR, FQNEAQ (reference sequence). The CDR3 here is CASSLDGAGNEQFF. In DNA form, the CDR3 reads TGTGCCAGCAGCTTAGATGGGGCTGGCAATGAGCAGTTCTTC.

The chain is built from TRBV12-3 or TRBV12-4 and TRBJ1-5; D may be TRBD1 (5 bases). The CDR3 spans 16 residues. V lost 0 bases and J 5 bases, leaving 14 bases between the germline ends. The CDR3 DNA follows: TGTGCCAGCAGTTTAGCGCCCAGGGAGCTATATCAGCCCCAGCATTTT. Translating gives CASSLAPRELYQPQHF.

The J gene is TRBJ1-2, the V gene TRBV4-1, with D possibly matching TRBD1 (5 bases). Germline lookup yields CDR1 MGHRA and CDR2 YSYEKL. CDR3 length equals 15 residues. Between the trimmed V and J ends, which lost 1 base and 5 bases, there was a span of 14 bases. CDR3 bases: TGCGCCAGCAGCCAAGGCGGGGCAGGTGATTATGGCTACACCTTC. Translating gives CASSQGGAGDYGYTF.

The CDR3 nucleotides are TGTGCCAGCAGTTCCCTTCTAAGGAGCCGCTCTGGGGCCAACGTCCTGACTTTC. Residues: CASSSLLRSRSGANVLTF. This rearrangement joins TRBV27 to TRBJ2-6; D gene unclear. V lost 4 bases to trimming and J lost 0 bases, with 16 bases between them. CDR1 is MNHEY, CDR2 SMNVEV, per germline (reference sequence). CDR3 length: 18 residues. The complete variable domain, with remaining parts taken from reference TRBV27 and TRBJ2-6, reads EAQVTQNPRYLITVTGKKLTVTCSQNMNHEYMSWYRQDPGLGLRQIYYSMNVEVTDKGDVPEGYKVSRKEKRNFPLILESPSPNQTSLYFCASSSLLRSRSGANVLTFGAGSRLTVL.

The chain is built from TRBV12-5 and TRBJ1-1; D not resolved. CDR1 is LGHNT, CDR2 FRNRAP, per germline. The CDR3 length is 15 residues. V dropped 5 bases and J dropped 4 bases, with 17 bases sitting between them. The CDR3: CASGPPTPLVTEAFF. The DNA for the CDR3 is TGTGCTAGTGGTCCCCCGACCCCCCTGGTCACTGAAGCTTTCTTT.

The J gene is TRBJ2-1, the V gene TRBV6-6; D tentatively fits TRBD1 or TRBD2 (6 bases each). V lost 0 bases to trimming and J lost 7 bases, with 13 bases between them. Germline-derived CDR1 and CDR2 are MNHNY and SVGAGI (reference sequence). The CDR3 is 15 residues long. The CDR3 sequence is CASSYSTGRKNEQFF. As DNA, the CDR3 is TGTGCCAGCAGTTACTCAACAGGGAGGAAGAATGAGCAGTTCTTC.

The V gene is TRBV24-1, the J gene TRBJ1-1, with TRBD1 matching over 8 bases. Germline trimming cut 7 bases from V and 5 bases from J; bases unmatched to any gene: 11. CDR3 length: 15 amino acids. Germline V gives CDR1 KGHDR, CDR2 SFDVKD. The CDR3 DNA is TGTGCCACCAGCAAAGACAGGGGATTCGGGACTGAAGCTTTCTTT. Protein: CATSKDRGFGTEAFF.

CDR3 nucleotide sequence: TGTGCCAGCAGCGTAGGAGGACAGAGCAATCAGCCCCAGCATTTT. Its translation is CASSVGGQSNQPQHF. The chain links TRBV9 to TRBJ1-5, with a tentative D call TRBD1 (6 bases). The germline V gene has CDR1 SGDLS and CDR2 YYNGEE. Between the trimmed V and J ends, which lost 0 bases and 1 base, there was a span of 8 bases. CDR3 size: 15 residues.